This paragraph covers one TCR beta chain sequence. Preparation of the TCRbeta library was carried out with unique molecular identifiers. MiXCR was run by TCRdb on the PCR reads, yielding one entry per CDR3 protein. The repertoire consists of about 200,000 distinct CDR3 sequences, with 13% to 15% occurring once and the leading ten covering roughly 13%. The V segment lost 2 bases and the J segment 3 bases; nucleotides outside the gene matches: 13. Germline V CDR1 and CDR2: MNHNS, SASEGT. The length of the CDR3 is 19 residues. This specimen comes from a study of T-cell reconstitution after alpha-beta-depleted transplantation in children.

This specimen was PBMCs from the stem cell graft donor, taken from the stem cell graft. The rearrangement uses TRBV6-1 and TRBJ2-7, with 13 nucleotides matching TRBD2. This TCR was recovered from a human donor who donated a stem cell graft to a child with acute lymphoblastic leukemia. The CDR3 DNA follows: TGTGCCAGCAGTGAATTTGTAGCGGGGACTAGCGGGATAAGCTACGAGCAGTACTTC. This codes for CASSEFVAGTSGISYEQYF.